These 9 T cell receptor beta chains were all obtained from the same sample, sequenced in a study of cytomegalovirus exposure and HLA in healthy donors. Primers for the PCR totalled 60 Vbeta and 13 Jbeta. Measured with immunoSEQ multiplex PCR; TCRdb has only the in-frame clones, and not every one. Here the sample spans about 57,000 clones, 75% to 85% being singletons. What was sequenced was PBMCs. The source is a man aged 25 to 45 in good health and CMV-seronegative.

The rearrangement uses TRBV4-3 and TRBJ2-7; 7 bases agree with TRBD1. Trimming took 0 bases from V and 1 from J; bases not matched to a gene: 3. In germline, CDR1 is LGHNA, CDR2 YSLEER. This CDR3 comprises 15 residues. This chain's CDR3 is CASSQDTGVSYEQYF. The CDR3 DNA reads as TGCGCCAGCAGCCAAGATACAGGGGTTTCCTACGAGCAGTACTTC.

The chain uses TRBV7-6 and TRBJ2-7; the match to TRBD1 covers 7 bases. The junction had 1 base not matched to a gene; V was cut back by 2 bases and J by 3 bases. The germline V gene encodes CDR1 SGHVS and CDR2 FNYEAQ. This CDR3 spans 13 amino acids. CDR3 DNA: TGTGCCAGCAGCTTAAACAGGGGCTACGAGCAGTACTTC. It encodes CASSLNRGYEQYF.

On this clone: A read error may account for a junction end that differs from germline. V and J are TRBV11-2 and TRBJ1-6, with 9 positions matching TRBD1. The CDR3 runs to 14 residues. Germline V gene sequence: CDR1 SGHAT, CDR2 FQNNGV. CDR3 loop: CASSFTGGKSPPHF. The CDR3 DNA reads TGTGCCAGCAGCTTCACAGGGGGCAAATCACCCCCCCACTTT.

In its sample, this clone was seen a few times. The chain recombines TRBV6-5 with TRBJ1-1; TRBD1 agrees at 7 bases. This CDR3 has 14 residues. V trimming: 5 bases; J trimming: 1 base; junction bases outside the gene matches: 4. CDR1 is MNHEY and CDR2 is SVGAGI in the germline V gene. The CDR3 spells CASSVGQENTEAFF. DNA for the CDR3: TGTGCCAGCAGTGTTGGACAGGAGAACACTGAAGCTTTCTTT.

The chain uses TRBV13 and TRBJ1-1, with 7 bases matching TRBD1. The CDR3 has 13 residues. Per the germline V gene, CDR1 is PRHDT and CDR2 is FYEKMQ (reference sequence). J was trimmed by 4 bases and V by 3 bases; bases with no gene match: 2. The CDR3 loop is CASSLGDSTEAFF. The CDR3 DNA is TGTGCCAGCAGCTTGGGGGACAGCACTGAAGCTTTCTTT. Supplemented by reference TRBV13 and TRBJ1-1, the full variable domain reads AAGVIQSPRHLIKEKRETATLKCYPIPRHDTVYWYQQGPGQDPQFLISFYEKMQSDKGSIPDRFSAQQFSDYHSELNMSSLELGDSALYFCASSLGDSTEAFFGQGTRLTVV.

This chain joins TRBV10-2 and TRBJ2-3; no firm D call. The V and J ends lost 2 bases and 6 bases respectively, with 12 bases between them. Germline V CDR1 and CDR2: WSHSY, SAAADI. The CDR3 contains 14 residues. CDR3 loop: CASSEPVASDTQYF. The DNA for the CDR3 is TGCGCCAGCAGTGAGCCGGTAGCTAGTGATACGCAGTATTTT.

The chain joins TRBV7-9 to TRBJ2-3, with TRBD2 matching 10 bases. J gave up 3 bases and V 3 bases, and 6 bases lay outside the gene matches. From germline, CDR1 is SEHNR and CDR2 FQNEAQ (reference sequence). The CDR3 runs to 16 residues. The CDR3: CASSLGASGSTDTQYF. CDR3 DNA: TGTGCCAGCAGCTTGGGGGCTAGCGGGAGTACAGATACGCAGTATTTT.

This sequence joins TRBV9 and TRBJ1-2; 11 bases agree with TRBD1. The junction had 9 bases not matched to a gene; V was cut back by 4 bases and J by 1 base. The CDR3 loop spans 17 amino acids. Looked up from germline, CDR1 is SGDLS and CDR2 is YYNGEE. The CDR3 nucleotides are TGTGCCAGCAGCCTCGGACAGGGGGCTTGGGTTAACTATGGCTACACCTTC. This encodes CASSLGQGAWVNYGYTF.

The rearrangement links TRBV6-5 to TRBJ2-1, with D tentatively TRBD1 (6 bases). The CDR3 length is 16 residues. Trimming removed 0 bases from V and 2 bases from J, with 11 bases in between. In germline, CDR1 is MNHEY, CDR2 SVGAGI. In nucleotides, the CDR3 is TGTGCCAGCAGTTACTCGGGGGCGGACCCCTACAATGAGCAGTTCTTC. As protein: CASSYSGADPYNEQFF.